This T cell receptor (beta chain) was recorded in a study of T cells in Graves' hyperthyroidism and ophthalmopathy. The study, taken as a whole, reports: Clonotypes that were expanded in thyroid above 0.001 mostly appeared in blood too.

This clonotype was observed at least ten times. Its antigen is still unknown. The junction and the germline gene differ at one end; a read error may be behind it. Looked up from germline, CDR1 is SNHLY and CDR2 is FYNNEI. CDR3 size: 13 residues. RNA transcripts gave rise to amplified TCR beta CDR3 regions. Carried out on the TCR CDR3, a first-round RT-PCR used the HTBI primer set. TCRdb called the multiplex PCR reads again in MiXCR, with one record for every CDR3 protein. The sample includes around 300,000 distinct CDR3 sequences, roughly 15% of them seen just once. The receptor was isolated from a woman between 40 and 50 years old with Graves' hyperthyroidism. Sequencing input: blood. The J gene is TRBJ2-5, the V gene TRBV2, with a possible D match to TRBD1 (6 bases). The CDR3 DNA reads TGTGCCAGCAGCGAAGGACAGCAAGAGACCCAGTACTTC. This gives the protein CASSEGQQETQYF.